This T cell receptor beta chain was identified in a study of cytomegalovirus exposure and HLA in healthy donors. Looking at the study overall: Roughly 80 million unique TCRs from HLA-typed donors were held in an early data release. Overall study findings and caveats: One variant, a missense change in DCLRE1C, was linked in a later analysis to TCR beta V- and J-gene trimming.

The PCR used 60 Vbeta and 13 Jbeta primers. Assay used: immunoSEQ multiplex PCR; TCRdb lists only in-frame clones, some missing. Of about 110,000 clones listed, 70% to 80% are singletons. As for this clone: Its target is unknown.

In germline, CDR1 is SGHTA, CDR2 FQGNSA. The CDR3 contains 14 residues. The V end lost 1 base, the J end lost 5 bases, and 9 bases lay between the germline ends. The J gene is TRBJ1-5, the V gene TRBV7-2; D is possibly TRBD1 (5 bases). The sample was PBMCs. This receptor was identified in a woman between 18 and 29 years old in good health and CMV-seropositive. CDR3 sequence reads: CASSLGGPHQPQHF. The CDR3 region has the DNA TGTGCCAGCAGCTTAGGGGGCCCTCATCAGCCCCAGCATTTT.